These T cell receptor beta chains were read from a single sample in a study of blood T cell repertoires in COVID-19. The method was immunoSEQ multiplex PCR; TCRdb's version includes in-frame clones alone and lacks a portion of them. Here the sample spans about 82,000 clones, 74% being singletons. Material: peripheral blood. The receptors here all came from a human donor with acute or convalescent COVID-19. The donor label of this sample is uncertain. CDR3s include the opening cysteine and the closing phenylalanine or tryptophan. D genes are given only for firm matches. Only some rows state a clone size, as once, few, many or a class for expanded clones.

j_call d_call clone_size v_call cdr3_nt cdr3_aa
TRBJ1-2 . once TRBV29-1 TGCAGCGTTGCAAACTATGGCTACACCTTC CSVANYGYTF
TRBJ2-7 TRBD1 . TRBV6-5 TGTGCCAGCACCTGGGGACAGGGCTACGAGCAGTACTTC CASTWGQGYEQYF
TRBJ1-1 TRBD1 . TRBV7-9 TGTGCCAGCAGCGGAAGGACAGGGGGCCGGACTGAAGCTTTCTTT CASSGRTGGRTEAFF
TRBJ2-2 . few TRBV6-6 TGTGCCAGCGTAACGGCTAGCGCTACGAACACCGGGGAGCTGTTTTTT CASVTASATNTGELFF
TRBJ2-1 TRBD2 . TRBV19 TGTGCCAGTAGTATAGTTCTTGGCGGGGGTAGGGCCAATGAGCAGTTCTTC CASSIVLGGGRANEQFF
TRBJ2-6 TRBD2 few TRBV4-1 TGCGCCAGCAGCCAACTAGCGGGAGGGTCTGGGGCCAACGTCCTGACTTTC CASSQLAGGSGANVLTF
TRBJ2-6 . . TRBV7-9 TGTGCCAGCATCCCACAGGAGGCCAACGTCCTGACTTTC CASIPQEANVLTF
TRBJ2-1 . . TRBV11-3 TGTGCCAGCAGCTTAGGTTTAGCGCGCAATGAGCAGTTCTTC CASSLGLARNEQFF
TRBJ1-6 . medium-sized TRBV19 TGTGCCAGTAGTTCGAACAGGAATAATTCACCCCTCCACTTT CASSSNRNNSPLHF
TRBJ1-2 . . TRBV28 TGTGCCAGTGGGGCAGGGAATACTAACTATGGCTACACCTTC CASGAGNTNYGYTF
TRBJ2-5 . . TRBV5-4 TGTGCCAGCAGCTGGGGAGGGGGTGTTGAGACCCAGTACTTC CASSWGGGVETQYF
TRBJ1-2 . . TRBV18 TGTGCCAGCTCACCAAACAGAGAGTCTAACTATGGCTACACCTTC CASSPNRESNYGYTF
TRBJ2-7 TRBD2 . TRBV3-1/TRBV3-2 TGTGCCAGCAGCCAAGGGCTAGCGGCCTACGAGCAGTACTTC CASSQGLAAYEQYF
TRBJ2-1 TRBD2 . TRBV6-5 TGTGCCAGCAGTCGAGGACTAGCGGGGGGGAATGAGCAGTTCTTC CASSRGLAGGNEQFF
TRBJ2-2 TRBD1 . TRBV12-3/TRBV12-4 TGTGCCAGCAGGACAGGGGGCTCCGGGGAGCTGTTTTTT CASRTGGSGELFF
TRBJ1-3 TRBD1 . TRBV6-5 TGTGCCGGACAGGACAGGGATCGAAACACCATATATTTT CAGQDRDRNTIYF
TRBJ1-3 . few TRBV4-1 TGCGCCAGCAGCCAAGGAGACAACTCTGGAAACACCATATATTTT CASSQGDNSGNTIYF
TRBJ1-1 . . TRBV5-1 TGCGCCAGCAGCTTGCGAGGACAGAGGAACACTGAAGCTTTCTTT CASSLRGQRNTEAFF
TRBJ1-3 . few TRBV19 TGTGCCAGTAGACCGTACACAGGGCTCTCTGGAAACACCATATATTTT CASRPYTGLSGNTIYF
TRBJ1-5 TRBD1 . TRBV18 TGTGCCAGCTCACGGACAGGGATTGGCAATCAGCCCCAGCATTTT CASSRTGIGNQPQHF
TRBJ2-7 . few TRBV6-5 TGTGCCAGCCGGGACTCAGGCTTATACGAGCAGTACTTC CASRDSGLYEQYF
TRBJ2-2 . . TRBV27 TGTGCCAGCGGCAGGACAAGAAACACCGGGGAGCTGTTTTTT CASGRTRNTGELFF
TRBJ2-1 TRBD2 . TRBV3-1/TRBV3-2 TGTGCCAGCAGCCAAGATACGTTAGCGGGAGGAGGAGAGCAGTTCTTC CASSQDTLAGGGEQFF
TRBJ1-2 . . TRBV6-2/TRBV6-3 TGTGCCAGCAGCCGCTCCCCAGAGGTTGGCTATGGCTACACCTTC CASSRSPEVGYGYTF
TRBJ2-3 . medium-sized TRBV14 TGTGCCAGCAGCTTCCGGGGGGCTAGCACAGATACGCAGTATTTT CASSFRGASTDTQYF
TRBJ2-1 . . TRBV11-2 TGTGCCAGCAGCTTGGCCGGGTTCGGGGGTGAGCAGTTCTTC CASSLAGFGGEQFF
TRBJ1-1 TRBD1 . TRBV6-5 TGTGCCAGCAGTCGCACAGGGGTTACTGAAGCTTTCTTT CASSRTGVTEAFF
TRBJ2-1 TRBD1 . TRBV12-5 TGTGCTAGTGCCATGGGACAGGCCTACAATGAGCAGTTCTTC CASAMGQAYNEQFF
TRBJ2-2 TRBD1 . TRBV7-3 TGTGCCAGCAGCCCGAGGGGGCGAGGGGCCGGGGAGCTGTTTTTT CASSPRGRGAGELFF
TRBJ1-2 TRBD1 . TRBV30 TGTGCCTGGAGTCCACCACTTGGACAGGCCGCTTTCTATGGCTACACCTTC CAWSPPLGQAAFYGYTF
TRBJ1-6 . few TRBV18 TGTGCCAGCTCCCACGAGGCAGGGGTACCACCCCTCCACTTT CASSHEAGVPPLHF
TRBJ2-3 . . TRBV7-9 TGTGCCAGCAGTCCCCTAATTACCCCGGCAGATACGCAGTATTTT CASSPLITPADTQYF
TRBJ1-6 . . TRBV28 TGTGCCAGCAGACTTCAGGGAAGGAATTCACCCCTCCACTTT CASRLQGRNSPLHF
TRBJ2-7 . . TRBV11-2 TGTGCCAGCAGCTCCGCTTCAGGGGAGCAGTACTTC CASSSASGEQYF
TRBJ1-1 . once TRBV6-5 TGTGCCAGCAGAACAGGGATGGGTGAAGCTTTCTTT CASRTGMGEAFF
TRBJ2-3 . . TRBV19 TGTGCCAGTAGAGGGGTCGGTTTGATAGATACGCAGTATTTT CASRGVGLIDTQYF
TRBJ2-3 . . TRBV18 TGTGCCAGCTCACAAAGACAGGTAGATACGCAGTATTTT CASSQRQVDTQYF
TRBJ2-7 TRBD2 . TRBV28 TGTGCCAGCAGCCCTAAGGGACTAGCGGTTCCCTACGAGCAGTACTTC CASSPKGLAVPYEQYF
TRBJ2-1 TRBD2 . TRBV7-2 TGTGCCAGCAGCTTAGACCCAGCGGGAGTTATCTACAATGAGCAGTTCTTC CASSLDPAGVIYNEQFF
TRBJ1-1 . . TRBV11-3 TGTGCCAGCAGCTTAGGAGGCAACACTGAAGCTTTCTTT CASSLGGNTEAFF
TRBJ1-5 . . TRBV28 TGTGCCAGCAGTTTACCGACAGTCGCCGGGCCCCAGCATTTT CASSLPTVAGPQHF
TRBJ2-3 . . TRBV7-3 TGTGCCAGCAGCTTAAGCAGGGGCCCCACAGATACGCAGTATTTT CASSLSRGPTDTQYF
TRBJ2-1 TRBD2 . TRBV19 TGTGCCAGTAGTATGACTAGCGGACTCTACAATGAGCAGTTCTTC CASSMTSGLYNEQFF
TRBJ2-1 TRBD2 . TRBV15 TGTGCCACCAGCAGAGATCCGACTAGCGGGAGTTACAATGAGCAGTTCTTC CATSRDPTSGSYNEQFF
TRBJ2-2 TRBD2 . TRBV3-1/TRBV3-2 TGTGCCAGCAGCCAATCTACTAGCGGGGGGTTAACCGGGGAGCTGTTTTTT CASSQSTSGGLTGELFF
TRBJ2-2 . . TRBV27 TGTGCCAGCAGTTTATCGACCATAACGGGCGGGGAGCTGTTTTTT CASSLSTITGGELFF
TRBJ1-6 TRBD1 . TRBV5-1 TGCGCCAGCAGCCCCGACAGGGGTTGGTCACCCCTCCACTTT CASSPDRGWSPLHF
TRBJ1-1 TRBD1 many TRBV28 TGTGCCAGCAGTTTACTCCTCACAGGGGGCGGCACTGAAGCTTTCTTT CASSLLLTGGGTEAFF
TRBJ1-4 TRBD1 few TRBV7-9 TGTGCCAGCAGCTACGGGACAGGGGGAGAAAAACTGTTTTTT CASSYGTGGEKLFF
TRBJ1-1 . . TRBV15 TGTGCCACCAGCAGAGTCCCTCCTCCAGGGAGGGAAGCTTTCTTT CATSRVPPPGREAFF
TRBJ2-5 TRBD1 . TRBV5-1 TGCGCCAGCAGCTTAAGACAGGGACCAGAGACCCAGTACTTC CASSLRQGPETQYF
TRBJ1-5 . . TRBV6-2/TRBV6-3 TGTGCCAGCAGTGACGGGATAGCCCAGCATTTT CASSDGIAQHF
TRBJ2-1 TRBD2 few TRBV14 TGTGCCAGCAGCCAAGCTAGCGGGGTCTACAATGAGCAGTTCTTC CASSQASGVYNEQFF